These 12 T cell receptor beta chains came from one sample sequenced in a study of PD-1 blockade in classical Hodgkin lymphoma. All patients experienced relapse after autologous stem cell transplantation, and brentuximab vedotin exposure was variable. Sequenced by immunoSEQ multiplex PCR; TCRdb stores in-frame clones only, minus some. The sample lists 26,000 or so clones; roughly 68% were seen once. Source: peripheral blood mononuclear cells (PBMCs), taken before the second cycle of nivolumab. The receptors originated from a human donor with classical Hodgkin lymphoma.

CDR3 coding DNA: TGTGCCAGCAGCTTAGCGGGGACAGGGGGCGTTTCACCCCTCCACTTT. It translates to CASSLAGTGGVSPLHF. The chain combines TRBV7-2 with TRBJ1-6, with 12 bases lining up with TRBD1. The germline CDR1 and CDR2 sequences are SGHTA and FQGNSA. J lost 9 bases, V lost 0 bases, and 3 bases had no gene match. The CDR3 extends over 16 amino acids.

The V gene is TRBV28, the J gene TRBJ2-7; 10 nucleotides agree with TRBD2. After removal of 6 bases from V and 3 bases from J, the junction contained 5 bases not matched to a gene. The CDR3 has 14 residues. The germline V gene encodes CDR1 MDHEN and CDR2 SYDVKM. CDR3 sequence (DNA): TGTGCCAGCAGGACCGGGACTAGCGTCTACGAGCAGTACTTC. Translating gives CASRTGTSVYEQYF.

Sample share makes this clone large. The chain employs TRBV28 and TRBJ2-5, with 7 bases identical to TRBD1. The CDR3 has 11 amino acids. V lost 4 bases and J lost 11; bases outside the gene matches: 4. From germline, CDR1 is MDHEN and CDR2 SYDVKM. CDR3 region: CASSWWGQQYF. The CDR3 DNA is TGTGCCAGCAGTTGGTGGGGACAGCAGTACTTC.

The chain joins TRBV5-1 to TRBJ2-7; a possible D gene is TRBD1 (6 bases). The CDR3 runs to 13 residues. The V and J ends lost 4 bases and 3 bases respectively, with 11 bases between them. Germline lookup yields CDR1 SGHRS and CDR2 YFSETQ. The CDR3 sequence: CASSRDTVYEQYF. DNA of the CDR3: TGCGCCAGCAGCCGGGACACCGTCTACGAGCAGTACTTC.

The CDR3 DNA is TGTGCCATCTCTCCGGGACAGGAGAATTCACCCCTCCACTTT. Residues: CAISPGQENSPLHF. This chain connects TRBV6-5 to TRBJ1-6, with 8 bases fitting TRBD1. Germline CDR1 MNHEY, CDR2 SVGAGI. The J segment lost 7 bases and the V segment lost 10 bases, leaving 9 bases of the junction unmatched. This CDR3 comprises 14 residues.

This clone is medium-sized. The chain joins TRBV4-3 to TRBJ1-3; D is unclear. Trimming took off 4 bases at V and 1 base at J, with 8 bases between the two ends. Looked up from germline, CDR1 is LGHNA and CDR2 is YSLEER. This CDR3 has 14 amino acids. CDR3 in amino acids: CASSPQVSGNTIYF. The DNA of the CDR3 is TGCGCCAGCAGCCCCCAGGTTTCTGGAAACACCATATATTTT.

The chain links TRBV6-5 to TRBJ2-7; the D call may be TRBD1 or TRBD2 (5 bases each). Germline V gives CDR1 MNHEY, CDR2 SVGAGI. The CDR3 is 15 amino acids. Trimming pared 2 bases from V and 2 bases from J, leaving 13 bases between. CDR3 sequence reads: CASSYGPRGTYEQYF. CDR3 coding DNA: TGTGCCAGCAGTTACGGTCCGAGGGGAACCTACGAGCAGTACTTC.

This clone has more than one count but fewer than ten. The chain combines TRBV5-4 with TRBJ1-2; TRBD1 is a possible D gene (6 bases). Deletions cut 0 bases from V and 7 bases from J, with 10 bases between. This CDR3 has 13 residues. Germline-derived CDR1 and CDR2 are SGHNT and YYREEE (reference sequence). In DNA, the CDR3 is TGTGCCAGCAGCTTGGACAGGGATGCTGGCTACACCTTC. Amino acid sequence: CASSLDRDAGYTF.

The chain carries TRBV7-2 and TRBJ1-1; TRBD1 might be the D (5 bases). Trimming pared 7 bases from V and 1 base from J, leaving 13 bases between. CDR3 size: 14 residues. The germline V gene has CDR1 SGHTA and CDR2 FQGNSA. The CDR3 nucleotides are TGTGCCAGCACGAGGGGTTTGGGGAACACTGAAGCTTTCTTT. Translated: CASTRGLGNTEAFF.

This rearrangement joins TRBV7-9 to TRBJ2-1, with D uncertain. CDR3 length: 13 amino acids. The V end was cut by 1 base, the J end by 4 bases, with 5 bases between. Germline-derived CDR1 and CDR2 are SEHNR and FQNEAQ (reference sequence). The CDR3 sequence: CASSLGLYNEQFF. CDR3 DNA: TGTGCCAGCAGCTTAGGACTTTACAATGAGCAGTTCTTC.

By its share, this clone is medium-sized. V gene TRBV6-6 combines with J gene TRBJ2-2, with D perhaps matching TRBD1 (6 bases). The CDR3 runs 13 residues. Deletions cut 10 bases from V and 4 bases from J, with 13 bases between. CDR1 is MNHNY and CDR2 is SVGAGI in the germline V gene (reference sequence). CDR3 in DNA: TGTGCCACCATGGACAGCGCCACCGGGGAGCTGTTTTTT. The encoded protein is CATMDSATGELFF.

This clone is medium-sized in the sample. The chain combines TRBV5-1 with TRBJ2-5, with D maybe TRBD2 (5 bases). Trimming shortened V by 2 bases and J by 5 bases, and 13 bases separated the two germline ends. CDR1 is SGHRS, CDR2 YFSETQ, per germline. The CDR3 is 14 amino acids. CDR3 amino acids: CASSFRGYEETQYF. CDR3 bases: TGCGCCAGCAGCTTCCGGGGATATGAGGAGACCCAGTACTTC.